The next 15 T cell receptor beta chains were all read from a single sample in a study of CD8+ T cells in alopecia areata. RNA was extracted and reverse transcribed into cDNA as the sequencing template. Only in-frame clones appear in the TCRdb table, and some are missing; sequencing was by immunoSEQ multiplex PCR. The sample has about 150,000 clones; around 47% are singletons. The material sequenced was CD4+ T cells sorted from blood. These receptors were obtained from a human donor with alopecia areata.

This chain links TRBV5-4 with TRBJ2-3; perhaps TRBD2 as D (5 bases). CDR1 SGHNT and CDR2 YYREEE come from the germline V gene (reference sequence). This CDR3 spans 15 amino acids. Trimming removed 6 bases at V and 0 bases at J, with 14 bases between. CDR3 nucleotide sequence: TGTGCCAGCATTGCCGGGATTTCTAGCACAGATACGCAGTATTTT. It is translated as CASIAGISSTDTQYF.

V gene TRBV30 combines with J gene TRBJ2-7; D not resolved. Between the trimmed V and J ends, which lost 0 bases and 0 bases, there was a span of 12 bases. The CDR3 has 15 amino acids. Germline V gene data show CDR1 as GTSNPN and CDR2 as SVGIG (reference sequence). The CDR3: CAWSVPGSSSYEQYF. The CDR3 coding sequence is TGTGCCTGGAGTGTACCCGGGTCAAGCTCCTACGAGCAGTACTTC.

This clone was seen a few times. The chain couples TRBV14 to TRBJ2-2; 9 nucleotides line up with TRBD1. Germline V gives CDR1 SGHDN, CDR2 FVKESK. This CDR3 is 15 amino acids long. The V and J ends lost 5 bases and 4 bases, in that order; junction bases with no gene match: 5. CDR3 sequence reads: CASSARTGVTGELFF. The CDR3 bases are TGTGCCAGCAGCGCCCGGACAGGGGTCACCGGGGAGCTGTTTTTT. The entire variable domain, with the rest obtained from reference TRBV14 and TRBJ2-2, is as follows: EAGVTQFPSHSVIEKGQTVTLRCDPISGHDNLYWYRRVMGKEIKFLLHFVKESKQDESGMPNNRFLAERTGGTYSTLKVQPAELEDSGVYFCASSARTGVTGELFFGEGSRLTVL.

The chain recombines TRBV2 with TRBJ2-2, with TRBD2 identical over 13 bases. There are 17 residues in the CDR3. The V gene end was trimmed by 0 bases and the J gene end by 7 bases; junction bases not matched to a gene: 5. Germline V lookup: CDR1 SNHLY, CDR2 FYNNEI. CDR3 nucleotides: TGTGCCAGCAGTGAAGCGCTTCGACTAGCGGGAGGCGGGGAGCTGTTTTTT. Protein product: CASSEALRLAGGGELFF.

In this sample, this clone turned up a few times. The V call is TRBV7-9, the J call TRBJ2-7, with 11 positions matching TRBD2. The CDR3 is 14 residues long. Looked up from germline, CDR1 is SEHNR and CDR2 is FQNEAQ (reference sequence). V trimming: 6 bases; J trimming: 1 base; junction bases outside the gene matches: 2. The CDR3 DNA sequence: TGTGCCAGCAGTACTAGCGGGAGTTCCTACGAGCAGTACTTC. As protein: CASSTSGSSYEQYF.

This clone was counted between two and nine times. The rearrangement uses TRBV28 and TRBJ1-1; D is ambiguous. The CDR3 has 14 residues. Germline loops: CDR1 MDHEN, CDR2 SYDVKM. The V end was cut by 6 bases, the J end by 1 base, with 12 bases between. The CDR3 DNA is TGTGCCAGCAGCCTCCTGCGGGGGAACACTGAAGCTTTCTTT. Translated: CASSLLRGNTEAFF.

V gene TRBV5-1 combines with J gene TRBJ2-3; 7 nucleotides line up with TRBD1. V dropped 0 bases and J dropped 5; count of bases not matched to a gene: 6. The CDR3 contains 15 residues. Germline CDR1 and CDR2: SGHRS and YFSETQ. As DNA, the CDR3 is TGCGCCAGCAGCTTGGAAGGGGGCCAGATAGATACGCAGTATTTT. Residues: CASSLEGGQIDTQYF. Complete variable domain (other parts from reference TRBV5-1 and TRBJ2-3): KAGVTQTPRYLIKTRGQQVTLSCSPISGHRSVSWYQQTPGQGLQFLFEYFSETQRNKGNFPGRFSGRQFSNSRSEMNVSTLELGDSALYLCASSLEGGQIDTQYFGPGTRLTVL.

The chain joins TRBV11-3 to TRBJ2-2; the D is unclear. The CDR3 sequence is 12 residues long. The germline gives CDR1 SGHNT, CDR2 YENEEA. The CDR3 sequence: CASRENTGELFF. The CDR3, as DNA: TGTGCAAGTAGGGAGAACACCGGGGAGCTGTTTTTT.

The table lists this clone with a few counts. The CDR3 here is CASSMAGEGNQPQHF. Written as DNA, the CDR3 is TGTGCCAGTAGTATGGCAGGGGAGGGCAATCAGCCCCAGCATTTT. The chain carries TRBV19 and TRBJ1-5; tentatively, D is TRBD1 (6 bases). The CDR3 sequence is 15 residues long. Germline V lookup: CDR1 LNHDA, CDR2 SQIVND (reference sequence). Trimming took 3 bases from V and 2 from J, leaving 11 bases between them.

Only a few counts were recorded for this clone. The chain combines TRBV29-1 with TRBJ1-1; TRBD1 matches at 7 bases. The CDR3 consists of 13 residues. From germline, CDR1 is SQVTM and CDR2 ANQGSEA. Unmatched junction bases numbered 6, after V lost 3 bases and J lost 5 bases. CDR3 coding DNA: TGCAGCGTTGACGAGGGGGCCGGAACTGAAGCTTTCTTT. Protein product: CSVDEGAGTEAFF.

The V gene is TRBV7-9, the J gene TRBJ1-2, with D maybe TRBD1 (5 bases). V lost 0 bases, J lost 8 bases, and 16 bases lay in between. There are 15 residues in the CDR3. The germline V gene has CDR1 SEHNR and CDR2 FQNEAQ (reference sequence). CDR3 bases: TGTGCCAGCAGCTTAGCGCGGGCCCTTCAGGGAGGCTACACCTTC. Its protein product is CASSLARALQGGYTF.

This clone was seen more than once but under ten times. J is TRBJ1-2 and V is TRBV27, with TRBD1 as a possible D gene (6 bases). The CDR3 extends over 13 amino acids. Trimming left V 6 bases short and J 5 bases short, with 13 bases between. Germline V CDR1 and CDR2: MNHEY, SMNVEV (reference sequence). CDR3 amino acids: CASSPTQGYGYTF. The CDR3 nucleotides are TGTGCCAGCAGCCCAACACAGGGATATGGCTACACCTTC.

The J gene is TRBJ2-7, the V gene TRBV5-1; TRBD2 agrees at 8 bases. The CDR3 totals 16 residues. Germline V CDR1 and CDR2: SGHRS, YFSETQ. The V segment lost 2 bases and the J segment 1 base; nucleotides outside the gene matches: 8. The CDR3 here is CASSLNAGGGSYEQYF. In DNA, the CDR3 is TGCGCCAGCAGCTTAAACGCGGGAGGAGGGTCCTACGAGCAGTACTTC.

The genes are TRBV29-1 and TRBJ1-1, with D unresolved. The ends were cut back, 6 bases at V and 0 bases at J, with 11 bases in the middle. Germline CDR1 SQVTM, CDR2 ANQGSEA. This CDR3 comprises 13 residues. CDR3: CSVARRMNTEAFF. In nucleotides, the CDR3 is TGCAGCGTCGCCAGACGAATGAACACTGAAGCTTTCTTT.

This clone came up a few times. V and J are TRBV29-1 and TRBJ2-6; D possibly corresponds to TRBD2 (6 bases). There are 15 residues in the CDR3. Germline CDR1 SQVTM, CDR2 ANQGSEA. V dropped 3 bases and J dropped 4 bases, with 13 bases sitting between them. CDR3 in DNA: TGCAGCGTTGAGGAGGGCAGAACAGGGGCCAACGTCCTGACTTTC. Translating it yields CSVEEGRTGANVLTF.